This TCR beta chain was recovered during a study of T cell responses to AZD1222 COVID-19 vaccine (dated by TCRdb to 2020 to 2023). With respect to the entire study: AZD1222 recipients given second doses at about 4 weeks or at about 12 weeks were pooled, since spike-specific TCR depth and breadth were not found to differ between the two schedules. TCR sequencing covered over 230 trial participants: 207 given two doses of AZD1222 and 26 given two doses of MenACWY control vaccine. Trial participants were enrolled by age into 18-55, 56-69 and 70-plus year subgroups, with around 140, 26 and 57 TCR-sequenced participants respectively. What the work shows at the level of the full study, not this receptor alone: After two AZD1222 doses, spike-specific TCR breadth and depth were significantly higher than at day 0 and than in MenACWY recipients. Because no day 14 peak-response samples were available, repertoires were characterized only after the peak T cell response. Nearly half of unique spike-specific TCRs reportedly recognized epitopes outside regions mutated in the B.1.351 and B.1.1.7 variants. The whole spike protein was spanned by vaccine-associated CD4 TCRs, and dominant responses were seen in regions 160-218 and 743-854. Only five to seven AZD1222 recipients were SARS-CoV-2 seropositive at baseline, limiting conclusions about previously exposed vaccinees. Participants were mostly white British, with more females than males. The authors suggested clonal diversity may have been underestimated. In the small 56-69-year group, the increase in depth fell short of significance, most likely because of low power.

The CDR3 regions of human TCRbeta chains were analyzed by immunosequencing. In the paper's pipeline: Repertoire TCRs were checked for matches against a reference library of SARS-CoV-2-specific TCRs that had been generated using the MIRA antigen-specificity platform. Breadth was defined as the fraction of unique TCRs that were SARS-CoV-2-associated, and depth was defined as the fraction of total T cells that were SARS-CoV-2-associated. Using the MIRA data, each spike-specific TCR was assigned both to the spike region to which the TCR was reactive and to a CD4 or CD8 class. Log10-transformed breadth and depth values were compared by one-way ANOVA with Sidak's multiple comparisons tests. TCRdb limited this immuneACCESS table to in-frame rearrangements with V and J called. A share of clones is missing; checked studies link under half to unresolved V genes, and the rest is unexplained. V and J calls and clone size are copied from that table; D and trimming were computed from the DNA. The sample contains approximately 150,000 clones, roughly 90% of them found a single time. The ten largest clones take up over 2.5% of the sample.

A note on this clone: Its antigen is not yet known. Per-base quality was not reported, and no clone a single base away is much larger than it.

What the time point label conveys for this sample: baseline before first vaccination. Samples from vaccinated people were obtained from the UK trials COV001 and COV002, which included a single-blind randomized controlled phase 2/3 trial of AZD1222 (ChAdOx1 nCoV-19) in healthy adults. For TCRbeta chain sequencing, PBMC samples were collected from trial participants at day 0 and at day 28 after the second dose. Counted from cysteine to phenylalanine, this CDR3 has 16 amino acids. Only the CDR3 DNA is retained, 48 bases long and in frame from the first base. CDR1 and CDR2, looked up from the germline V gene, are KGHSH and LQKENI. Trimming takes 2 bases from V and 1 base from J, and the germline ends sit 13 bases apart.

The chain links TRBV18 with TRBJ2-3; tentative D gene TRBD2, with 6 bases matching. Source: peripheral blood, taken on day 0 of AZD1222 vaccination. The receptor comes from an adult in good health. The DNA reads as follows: TGTGCCAGCTCACCAAGGGCGGGGCTGGGCACAGATACGCAGTATTTT. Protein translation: CASSPRAGLGTDTQYF.